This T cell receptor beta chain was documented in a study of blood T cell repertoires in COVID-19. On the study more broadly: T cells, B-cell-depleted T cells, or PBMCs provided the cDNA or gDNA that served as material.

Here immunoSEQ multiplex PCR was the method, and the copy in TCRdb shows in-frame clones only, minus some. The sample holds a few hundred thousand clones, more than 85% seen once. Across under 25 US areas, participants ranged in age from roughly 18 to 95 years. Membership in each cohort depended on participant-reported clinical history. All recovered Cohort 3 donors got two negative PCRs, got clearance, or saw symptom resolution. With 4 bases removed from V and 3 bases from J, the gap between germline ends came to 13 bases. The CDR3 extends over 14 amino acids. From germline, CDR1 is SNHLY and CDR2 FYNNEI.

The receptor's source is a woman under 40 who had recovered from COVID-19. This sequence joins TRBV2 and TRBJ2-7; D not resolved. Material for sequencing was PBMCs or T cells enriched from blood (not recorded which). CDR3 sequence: CASSVRGPYYEQYF. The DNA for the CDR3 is TGTGCCAGCAGTGTAAGAGGTCCTTACTACGAGCAGTACTTC.